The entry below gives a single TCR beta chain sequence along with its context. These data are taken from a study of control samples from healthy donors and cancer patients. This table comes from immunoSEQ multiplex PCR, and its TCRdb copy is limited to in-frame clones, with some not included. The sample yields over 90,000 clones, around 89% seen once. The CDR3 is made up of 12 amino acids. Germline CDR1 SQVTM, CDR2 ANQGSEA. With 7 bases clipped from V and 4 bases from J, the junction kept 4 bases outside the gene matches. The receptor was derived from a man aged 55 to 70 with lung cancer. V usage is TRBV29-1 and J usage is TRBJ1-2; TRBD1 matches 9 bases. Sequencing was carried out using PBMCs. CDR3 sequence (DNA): TGCAGCGCGGCGACAGGGGGCTATGGCTACACCTTC. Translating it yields CSAATGGYGYTF.